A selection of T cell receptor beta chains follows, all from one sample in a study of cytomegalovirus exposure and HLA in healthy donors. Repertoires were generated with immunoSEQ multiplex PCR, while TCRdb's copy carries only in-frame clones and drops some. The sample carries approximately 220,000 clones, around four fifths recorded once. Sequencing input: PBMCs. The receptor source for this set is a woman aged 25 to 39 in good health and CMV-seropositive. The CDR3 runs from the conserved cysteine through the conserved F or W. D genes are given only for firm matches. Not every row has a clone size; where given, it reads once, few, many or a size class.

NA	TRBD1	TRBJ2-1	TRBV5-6	CASSLLQGIGNEQFF	TGTGCCAGCAGCTTGTTACAGGGGATTGGCAATGAGCAGTTCTTC
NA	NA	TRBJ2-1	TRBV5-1	CASSLDGNNEQFF	TGCGCCAGCAGCTTGGACGGAAACAATGAGCAGTTCTTC
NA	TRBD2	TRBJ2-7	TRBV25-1	CASRGTTYEQYF	TGTGCCAGCAGGGGGACTACCTACGAGCAGTACTTC
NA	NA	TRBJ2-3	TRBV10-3	CAIQGRGTDTQYF	TGTGCCATCCAGGGTAGGGGCACAGATACGCAGTATTTT
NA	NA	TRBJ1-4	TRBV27	CASRHKLGQIINEKLFF	TGTGCCAGCAGGCATAAATTAGGACAGATCATTAATGAAAAACTGTTTTTT
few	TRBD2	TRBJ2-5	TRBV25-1	CASSDTLAGDQETQYF	TGTGCCAGCAGTGATACCCTAGCGGGAGACCAAGAGACCCAGTACTTC
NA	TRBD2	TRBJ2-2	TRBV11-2	CASSFLAGAPGELFF	TGTGCCAGCAGCTTTTTAGCGGGAGCTCCCGGGGAGCTGTTTTTT
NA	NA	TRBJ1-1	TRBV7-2	CASSTRGNTEAFF	TGTGCCAGCAGCACAAGGGGGAACACTGAAGCTTTCTTT
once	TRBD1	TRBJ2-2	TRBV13	CASSLAYGRGQGGELFF	TGTGCCAGCAGCTTAGCCTACGGCAGGGGGCAAGGCGGGGAGCTGTTTTTT
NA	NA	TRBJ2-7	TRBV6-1	CASEGPYEQYF	TGTGCCAGCGAGGGACCCTACGAGCAGTACTTC
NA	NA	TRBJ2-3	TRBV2	CAGRGVDTATDTQYF	TGTGCCGGGAGGGGGGTCGACACCGCCACAGATACGCAGTATTTT
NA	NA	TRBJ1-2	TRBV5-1	CASSHLGPTAGYTF	TGCGCCAGCAGCCATCTAGGGCCGACCGCTGGCTACACCTTC
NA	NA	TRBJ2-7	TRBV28	CASSPSTGMEYEQYF	TGTGCCAGCAGTCCCTCAACAGGGATGGAGTACGAGCAGTACTTC
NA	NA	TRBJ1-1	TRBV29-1	CSVEKGQLTEAFF	TGCAGCGTTGAGAAGGGACAACTCACTGAAGCTTTCTTT
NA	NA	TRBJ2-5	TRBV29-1	CSVEESQNQETQYF	TGCAGCGTTGAAGAGTCCCAGAACCAAGAGACCCAGTACTTC
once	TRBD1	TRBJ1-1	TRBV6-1	CASSVTGQVEAFF	TGTGCCAGCAGTGTCACGGGACAGGTTGAAGCTTTCTTT
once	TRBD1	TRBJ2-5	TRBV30	CAWSTRQGGEETQYF	TGTGCCTGGAGTACCCGACAGGGGGGGGAAGAGACCCAGTACTTC
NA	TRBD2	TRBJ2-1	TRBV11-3	CASSLDPGTSGMNEQFF	TGTGCCAGCAGCTTAGATCCCGGGACTAGCGGGATGAATGAGCAGTTCTTC
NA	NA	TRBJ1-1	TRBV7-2	CASSLSGGKNTEAFF	TGTGCCAGCAGCCTGAGCGGGGGGAAGAACACTGAAGCTTTCTTT
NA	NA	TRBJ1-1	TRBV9	CASSVGSIGGTEAFF	TGTGCCAGCAGCGTAGGTTCAATAGGTGGTACTGAAGCTTTCTTT
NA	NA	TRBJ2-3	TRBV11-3	CASSFSGLADTQYF	TGTGCCAGCAGCTTTAGTGGGTTAGCAGATACGCAGTATTTT
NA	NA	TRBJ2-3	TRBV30	CAWKTTGSDTQYF	TGTGCCTGGAAGACTACAGGTTCAGATACGCAGTATTTT
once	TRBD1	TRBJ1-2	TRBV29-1	CSVGETGGADYGYTF	TGCAGCGTTGGTGAGACAGGGGGCGCGGACTATGGCTACACCTTC
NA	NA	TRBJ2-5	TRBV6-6	CASTPASETQYF	TGTGCCAGCACACCGGCTTCGGAGACCCAGTACTTC
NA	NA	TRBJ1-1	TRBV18	CASSGRDTEAFF	TGTGCCAGCTCAGGACGGGACACTGAAGCTTTCTTT
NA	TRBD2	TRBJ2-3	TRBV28	CASSSLTTYLSGSRGTDTQYF	TGTGCCAGCAGTTCCTTAACCACGTATTTGAGCGGGAGCCGGGGTACAGATACGCAGTATTTT
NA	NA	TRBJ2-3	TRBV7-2	CASSYRTDTQYF	TGTGCCAGCAGCTACCGCACAGATACGCAGTATTTT
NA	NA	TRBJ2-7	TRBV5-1	CASSLPSSYEQYF	TGCGCCAGCAGCTTACCTAGCTCCTACGAGCAGTACTTC
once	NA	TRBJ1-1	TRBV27	CASSLTGRTEAFF	TGTGCCAGCAGTTTAACAGGGCGCACTGAAGCTTTCTTT
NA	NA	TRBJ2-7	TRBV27	CASSRGLGEQYF	TGTGCCAGCAGCAGAGGCCTAGGCGAGCAGTACTTC
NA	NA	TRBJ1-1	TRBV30	CAWSLGPNTEAFF	TGTGCCTGGAGCCTGGGGCCGAACACTGAAGCTTTCTTT
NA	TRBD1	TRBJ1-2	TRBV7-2	CASSLDRGNYGYTF	TGTGCCAGCAGCTTAGACAGGGGTAACTATGGCTACACCTTC
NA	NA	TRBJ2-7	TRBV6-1	CASSAPGQIPYFSYEQYF	TGTGCCAGCAGTGCACCGGGACAAATACCCTATTTCTCCTACGAGCAGTACTTC
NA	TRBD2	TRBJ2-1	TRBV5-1	CASSLAAGVSFEQFF	TGCGCCAGCAGCTTGGCAGCGGGAGTAAGTTTTGAGCAGTTCTTC
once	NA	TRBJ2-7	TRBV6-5	CASTFSYEQYF	TGTGCCAGCACATTTTCCTACGAGCAGTACTTC
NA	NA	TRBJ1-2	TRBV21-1	CAEIGTVYGYTF	TGTGCCGAGATCGGTACGGTCTATGGCTACACCTTC
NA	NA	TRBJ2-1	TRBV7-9	CASSLVTGPSPHEQFF	TGTGCCAGCAGCTTAGTTACGGGCCCATCGCCCCATGAGCAGTTCTTC
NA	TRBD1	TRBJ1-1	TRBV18	CASSPLAGGAEAFF	TGTGCCAGCTCACCACTAGCAGGGGGGGCTGAAGCTTTCTTT
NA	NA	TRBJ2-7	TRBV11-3	CASSLGEYEQYF	TGTGCCAGCAGCTTAGGGGAGTACGAGCAGTACTTC
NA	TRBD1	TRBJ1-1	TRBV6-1	CASSPGGRAFF	TGTGCCAGCAGTCCAGGGGGTCGAGCTTTCTTT
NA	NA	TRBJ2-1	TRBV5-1	CASSFGGGNEQFF	TGCGCCAGCAGCTTTGGTGGGGGCAATGAGCAGTTCTTC
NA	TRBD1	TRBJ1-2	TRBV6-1	CASRDNRGMNYGYTF	TGTGCCAGCAGGGATAACAGGGGAATGAACTATGGCTACACCTTC
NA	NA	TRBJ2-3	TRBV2	CASAPRGTSNSDTQYF	TGTGCCAGCGCTCCCAGGGGCACCTCGAATTCAGATACGCAGTATTTT
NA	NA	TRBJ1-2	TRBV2	CASSEARGSNYGYTF	TGTGCCAGCAGTGAAGCCCGGGGTTCTAACTATGGCTACACCTTC
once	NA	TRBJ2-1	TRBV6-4	CASSAGPGGEQFF	TGTGCCAGCAGTGCCGGACCTGGCGGTGAGCAGTTCTTC
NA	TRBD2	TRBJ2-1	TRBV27	CASSSLAGVSWNEQFF	TGTGCCAGCAGTAGTCTAGCGGGAGTGAGTTGGAATGAGCAGTTCTTC
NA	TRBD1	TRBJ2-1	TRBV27	CASSSTGYGEQFF	TGTGCCAGCAGTTCGACAGGGTACGGTGAGCAGTTCTTC
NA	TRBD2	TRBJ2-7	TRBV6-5	CASSLAGLLDEQYF	TGTGCCAGCAGTCTAGCGGGGCTTCTGGACGAGCAGTACTTC
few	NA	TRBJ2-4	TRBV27	CASSAYGRENIQYF	TGTGCCAGCTCGGCGTATGGCAGGGAAAACATTCAGTACTTC
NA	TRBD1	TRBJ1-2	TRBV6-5	CASRIGQGVKGYTF	TGTGCCAGCAGAATTGGACAGGGGGTGAAAGGCTACACCTTC
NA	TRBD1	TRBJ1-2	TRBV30	CACAGQWVFNYGYTF	TGTGCCTGTGCGGGACAGTGGGTTTTTAACTATGGCTACACCTTC